A single sample is the source of the 14 T cell receptor beta chains below, sequenced in a study of T cell changes during pregnancy in multiple sclerosis (dated by TCRdb to between 2018 and 2021). The library was generated by the immunoSEQ multiplex PCR assay. Sourced from immuneACCESS, this table was stored by TCRdb with only in-frame sequences that have V and J called. A share of the clones is absent; for the studies checked, an unresolved V gene accounts for under half, and the remainder has no known explanation. This sample holds roughly 85,000 clones; about nine tenths were observed only once. Together, the top ten hold approximately 2.5% of the sample. The sequencing used peripheral blood, collected in the first trimester of pregnancy. The receptors originated from a female donor with multiple sclerosis, enrolled in a pregnancy study.

The rearrangement links TRBV7-9 to TRBJ1-2; 9 bases match TRBD1. Trimming cost V 4 bases and J 6 bases; bases outside gene matches: 15. Germline CDR1 SEHNR, CDR2 FQNEAQ (reference sequence). The length of the CDR3 is 17 residues. The CDR3: CASSSTIGDREANGYTF. In DNA, the CDR3 is TGTGCCAGCAGCTCGACCATCGGGGACAGGGAGGCTAATGGCTACACCTTC.

This clone was seen once. The V and J genes are TRBV9 and TRBJ1-2, with 10 positions matching TRBD1. The trim removed 4 bases at V and 8 bases at J, leaving 8 bases unmatched. There are 14 residues in the CDR3. Germline V gene data show CDR1 as SGDLS and CDR2 as YYNGEE. The CDR3 is CASSPRQGAGGYTF. The DNA of the CDR3 is TGTGCCAGCAGCCCGCGACAGGGGGCCGGAGGCTACACCTTC.

V and J are TRBV5-1 and TRBJ1-5; D ambiguous. The V and J ends lost 4 bases and 1 base respectively, with 6 bases between them. Germline V gene lookup returns CDR1 SGHRS and CDR2 YFSETQ. This CDR3 contains 13 residues. CDR3 nucleotide sequence: TGCGCCAGCAGCCCGGGGAGCAATCAGCCCCAGCATTTT. It codes for CASSPGSNQPQHF.

This chain connects TRBV14 to TRBJ2-3, with 8 positions matching TRBD2. The length of the CDR3 is 17 residues. Trimming took 1 base from V and 6 from J; bases not matched to a gene: 12. Germline loops: CDR1 SGHDN, CDR2 FVKESK. The CDR3, as DNA: TGTGCCAGCAGCCAAGTAATAACCGGGGGGGCCAGGGATACGCAGTATTTT. This translates into CASSQVITGGARDTQYF. The variable domain in full, with the rest retrieved from reference TRBV14 and TRBJ2-3, is EAGVTQFPSHSVIEKGQTVTLRCDPISGHDNLYWYRRVMGKEIKFLLHFVKESKQDESGMPNNRFLAERTGGTYSTLKVQPAELEDSGVYFCASSQVITGGARDTQYFGPGTRLTVL.

CDR3 amino acids: CASSSRTSGERTQYF. CDR3 coding DNA: TGTGCCAGCAGCTCGAGGACTAGCGGGGAGAGGACCCAGTACTTC. The J gene is TRBJ2-5, the V gene TRBV11-3; 12 bases align to TRBD2. This CDR3 has 15 residues. The germline V gene encodes CDR1 SGHNT and CDR2 YENEEA. Trimming removed 4 bases from V and 7 bases from J; junction bases left unmatched: 7. The full variable domain, in which reference TRBV11-3 and TRBJ2-5 provide the parts outside the CDR3, is EAGVVQSPRYKIIEKKQPVAFWCNPISGHNTLYWYLQNLGQGPELLIRYENEEAVDDSQLPKDRFSAERLKGVDSTLKIQPAELGDSAVYLCASSSRTSGERTQYFGPGTRLLVL.

The chain couples TRBV7-8 to TRBJ2-2; D might be TRBD2 (5 bases). V dropped 1 base and J dropped 4 bases, with 13 bases sitting between them. The CDR3 spans 16 residues. Germline CDR1 reads SGHVS; CDR2 reads FQNEAQ. This CDR3 reads CASSLGGGSPTGELFF. The CDR3 region has the DNA TGTGCCAGCAGCTTAGGTGGCGGGTCACCCACCGGGGAGCTGTTTTTT.

About this clone itself: The same CDR3 arises from other DNA sequences in this sample as well. The V and J genes are TRBV19 and TRBJ1-1, with D perhaps matching TRBD1 (5 bases). The germline CDR1 and CDR2 sequences are LNHDA and SQIVND (reference sequence). V was cut by 3 bases and J by 1 base, with 6 bases left in between. This CDR3 region has 13 residues. The CDR3 DNA sequence: TGTGCCAGTAGTATTGACAGGAACACTGAAGCTTTCTTT. As protein: CASSIDRNTEAFF.

This rearrangement joins TRBV5-1 to TRBJ1-1, with 7 bases fitting TRBD1. Germline CDR1 reads SGHRS; CDR2 reads YFSETQ. With V trimmed by 5 bases and J by 3 bases, 7 bases remained unmatched. This CDR3 has 14 amino acids. This CDR3 is CASSYDRAYTEAFF. CDR3 DNA: TGCGCCAGCAGTTACGACAGGGCGTACACTGAAGCTTTCTTT.

The chain couples TRBV28 to TRBJ2-1, with 10 bases lining up with TRBD1. The CDR3 sequence is 18 residues long. V shed 6 bases and J 0 bases; nucleotides not matched to a gene: 11. Germline V gene data show CDR1 as MDHEN and CDR2 as SYDVKM. CDR3 sequence reads: CASSYRDRGRSSYNEQFF. The CDR3, as DNA: TGTGCCAGCAGCTACCGGGACAGGGGCCGCAGCTCCTACAATGAGCAGTTCTTC.

This clone was seen only once. The V gene is TRBV7-2, the J gene TRBJ1-3, with TRBD1 as a possible D gene (6 bases). The V end was cut by 1 base, the J end by 2 bases, with 9 bases between. The CDR3 length is 15 residues. Germline V gives CDR1 SGHTA, CDR2 FQGNSA. The CDR3 region has the DNA TGTGCCAGCAGCTTAGGGGGGGGCACTGGAAACACCATATATTTT. Translating it yields CASSLGGGTGNTIYF.

This clone has just one count. CDR3 in amino acids: CASSPGQGGNQPQHF. The CDR3 DNA sequence: TGTGCCAGCAGCCCAGGACAGGGAGGGAATCAGCCCCAGCATTTT. The rearrangement joins TRBV7-2 to TRBJ1-5; 8 positions match TRBD1. The CDR3 extends over 15 amino acids. Germline CDR1 is SGHTA and CDR2 is FQGNSA. The ends lost 5 bases at V and 4 bases at J; junction bases unmatched: 7. Full variable domain (rest looked up from reference TRBV7-2 and TRBJ1-5): GAGVSQSPSNKVTEKGKDVELRCDPISGHTALYWYRQSLGQGLEFLIYFQGNSAPDKSGLPSDRFSAERTGGSVSTLTIQRTQQEDSAVYLCASSPGQGGNQPQHFGDGTRLSIL.

V is TRBV5-6 and J is TRBJ1-6; no firm D call. In germline, CDR1 is SGHDT, CDR2 YYEEEE. V was shortened by 4 bases and J by 8 bases, with 16 bases between the two germline ends. The CDR3 is 15 amino acids. CDR3 nucleotides: TGTGCCAGCAGCCCACCCGTCGGTATGGATTCACCCCTCCACTTT. It codes for CASSPPVGMDSPLHF.

This CDR3 is CASSLRMQGYEQYF. The CDR3 DNA follows: TGTGCCAGCAGCTTGCGCATGCAGGGCTACGAGCAGTACTTC. This rearrangement joins TRBV7-2 to TRBJ2-7, with a possible D match to TRBD1 (5 bases). Germline values: CDR1 SGHTA, CDR2 FQGNSA. V shed 3 bases and J shed 3 bases, with 12 bases lying between them. The CDR3 runs 14 residues.

The gene calls are TRBV15 and TRBJ2-7, with TRBD2 identical over 7 bases. The junction had 5 bases not matched to a gene; V was cut back by 3 bases and J by 6 bases. The germline V gene encodes CDR1 LNHNV and CDR2 YYDKDF (reference sequence). The CDR3 has 13 amino acids. The CDR3 region has the DNA TGTGCCACCAGCAGGGGAGGGGTAAGCGAGCAGTACTTC. It yields the protein CATSRGGVSEQYF.